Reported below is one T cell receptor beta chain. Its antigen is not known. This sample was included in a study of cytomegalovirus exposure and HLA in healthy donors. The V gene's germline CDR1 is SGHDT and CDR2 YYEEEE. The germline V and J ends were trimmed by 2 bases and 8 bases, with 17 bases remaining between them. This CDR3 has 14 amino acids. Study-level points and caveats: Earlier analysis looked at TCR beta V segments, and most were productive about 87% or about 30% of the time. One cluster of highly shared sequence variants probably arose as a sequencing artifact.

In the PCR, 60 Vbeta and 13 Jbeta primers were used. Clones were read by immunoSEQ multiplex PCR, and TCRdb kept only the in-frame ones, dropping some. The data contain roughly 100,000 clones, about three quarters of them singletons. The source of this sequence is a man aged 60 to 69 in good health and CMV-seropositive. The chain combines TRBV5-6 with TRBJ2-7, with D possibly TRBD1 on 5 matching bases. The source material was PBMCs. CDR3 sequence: CASSFGADTLKQYF. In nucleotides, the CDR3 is TGTGCCAGCAGCTTTGGGGCAGACACTCTCAAGCAGTACTTC. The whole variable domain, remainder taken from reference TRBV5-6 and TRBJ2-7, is DAGVTQSPTHLIKTRGQQVTLRCSPKSGHDTVSWYQQALGQGPQFIFQYYEEEERQRGNFPDRFSGHQFPNYSSELNVNALLLGDSALYLCASSFGADTLKQYFGPGTRLTVT.